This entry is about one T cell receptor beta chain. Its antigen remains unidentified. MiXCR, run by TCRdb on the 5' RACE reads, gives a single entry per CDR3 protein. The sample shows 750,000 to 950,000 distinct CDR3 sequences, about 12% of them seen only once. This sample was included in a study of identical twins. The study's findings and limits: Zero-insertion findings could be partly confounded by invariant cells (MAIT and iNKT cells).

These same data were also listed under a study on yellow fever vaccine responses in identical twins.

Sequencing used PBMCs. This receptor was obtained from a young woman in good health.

The CDR3: CASRDSGEKLFF. CDR3 in DNA: TGTGCCAGCAGAGATTCAGGGGAAAAACTGTTTTTT. V is TRBV2 and J is TRBJ1-4, with a weak D call TRBD1 (5 bases). V shed 6 bases and J shed 8 bases, with 10 bases lying between them. CDR1 and CDR2 from the germline V gene are SNHLY and FYNNEI. The CDR3 is 12 amino acids.